Below, 9 T cell receptor beta chains from the same sample are listed, as sequenced in a study of post-analysis software for immune sequencing data. Study findings and constraints: Four or five TRBV segments, TRBV5-6, TRBV5-1 and TRBV20-1 among them, were found more frequent in patients than controls.

The antigens for these receptors are not known. Prepared TCR beta cDNA libraries contained unique molecular identifiers. TCRdb re-derived calls from the PCR reads in MiXCR, one entry per CDR3 protein. The sample has 150,000 to 200,000 distinct CDR3 sequences; approximately 30% are singletons. Sequencing was performed on blood. Every receptor here comes from a girl between 5 and 17 years old with multiple sclerosis.

The chain has TRBV30 and TRBJ2-7; the D gene is possibly TRBD2 (5 bases). Looked up from germline, CDR1 is GTSNPN and CDR2 is SVGIG (reference sequence). This CDR3 contains 12 residues. Trimming cost V 5 bases and J 3 bases, with 11 bases left between them. CDR3 protein: CAWSGGLYEQYF. CDR3 coding DNA: TGTGCCTGGTCTGGCGGACTCTACGAGCAGTACTTC. Using reference TRBV30 and TRBJ2-7 for the parts outside the CDR3, the full variable domain is SQTIHQWPATLVQPVGSPLSLECTVEGTSNPNLYWYRQAAGRGLQLLFYSVGIGQISSEVPQNLSASRPQDRQFILSSKKLLLSDSGFYLCAWSGGLYEQYFGPGTRLTVT.

The V call is TRBV7-2, the J call TRBJ2-1; 7 bases align to TRBD1. The CDR3 runs 15 residues. V dropped 2 bases and J dropped 5; count of bases not matched to a gene: 6. The germline V gene has CDR1 SGHTA and CDR2 FQGNSA. CDR3 region: CASSLSTGSHNEQFF. The CDR3 coding sequence is TGTGCCAGCAGCTTATCGACAGGGAGTCACAATGAGCAGTTCTTC.

The chain links TRBV28 to TRBJ1-1; a weak D match, TRBD1 (6 bases). CDR1 and CDR2 from the germline V gene are MDHEN and SYDVKM. Trimming shortened V by 7 bases and J by 2 bases, and 14 bases separated the two germline ends. The CDR3 covers 14 residues. The CDR3 here is CASKVGGGNTEAFF. The CDR3 nucleotides read TGTGCCAGCAAAGTTGGAGGGGGTAACACTGAAGCTTTCTTT.

The chain links TRBV5-1 to TRBJ1-5, with 7 bases aligning to TRBD1. This CDR3 spans 14 amino acids. The germline CDR1 and CDR2 sequences are SGHRS and YFSETQ. With 4 bases clipped from V and 7 bases from J, the junction kept 8 bases outside the gene matches. The CDR3 loop reads CASSLQGGTQPQHF. CDR3 nucleotide sequence: TGCGCCAGCAGCCTTCAGGGGGGAACGCAGCCCCAGCATTTT.

This clonotype was seen only a few times. The chain combines TRBV28 with TRBJ1-6, with 9 bases aligning to TRBD1. The V segment lost 5 bases and the J segment 8 bases; nucleotides outside the gene matches: 10. The CDR3 extends over 16 amino acids. Germline values: CDR1 MDHEN, CDR2 SYDVKM. The CDR3 loop reads CASSPAAGTGHSPLHF. The CDR3 DNA reads as TGTGCCAGCAGTCCGGCCGCCGGGACAGGGCATTCACCCCTCCACTTT.

On this clonotype itself: A much larger clone is a single base away; this may be a read error. The V gene is TRBV4-2, the J gene TRBJ2-1; the match to TRBD2 covers 10 bases. Germline CDR1 is LGHNA and CDR2 is YNFKEQ. The CDR3 consists of 16 residues. DNA for the CDR3: TGTGCCAGCAGCCAAGAAAGCGGGAGGGCCTCGAATGGGCAGTTCTTC. It codes for CASSQESGRASNGQFF.

The chain couples TRBV4-1 to TRBJ1-3; 8 positions agree with TRBD1. The CDR3 has 16 residues. The junction had 7 bases not matched to a gene; V was cut back by 6 bases and J by 0 bases. CDR1 and CDR2 from the germline V gene are MGHRA and YSYEKL. CDR3 coding DNA: TGCGCCAGCAGACCAGGGACAGGCAACTCTGGAAACACCATATATTTT. It encodes CASRPGTGNSGNTIYF.

This clonotype has more than one count but fewer than ten. V is TRBV7-3 and J is TRBJ1-6, with D possibly matching TRBD1 (5 bases). The CDR3 is 14 residues long. Between the trimmed V and J ends, which lost 8 bases and 4 bases, there was a span of 12 bases. Germline CDR1 reads SGHTA; CDR2 reads FQGTGA. The DNA of the CDR3 is TGTGCCAGCGCCCTGCGGGGGTATAATTCACCCCTCCACTTT. Residues: CASALRGYNSPLHF.

The gene calls are TRBV20-1 and TRBJ1-6; D is undetermined. Trimming removed 5 bases at V and 9 bases at J, with 17 bases between. Germline CDR1 reads DFQATT; CDR2 reads SNEGSKA (reference sequence). This CDR3 has 14 amino acids. CDR3 amino acids: CSAFATASSSPLHF. CDR3 DNA sequence: TGCAGTGCTTTCGCAACAGCTAGTTCTTCACCCCTCCACTTT.